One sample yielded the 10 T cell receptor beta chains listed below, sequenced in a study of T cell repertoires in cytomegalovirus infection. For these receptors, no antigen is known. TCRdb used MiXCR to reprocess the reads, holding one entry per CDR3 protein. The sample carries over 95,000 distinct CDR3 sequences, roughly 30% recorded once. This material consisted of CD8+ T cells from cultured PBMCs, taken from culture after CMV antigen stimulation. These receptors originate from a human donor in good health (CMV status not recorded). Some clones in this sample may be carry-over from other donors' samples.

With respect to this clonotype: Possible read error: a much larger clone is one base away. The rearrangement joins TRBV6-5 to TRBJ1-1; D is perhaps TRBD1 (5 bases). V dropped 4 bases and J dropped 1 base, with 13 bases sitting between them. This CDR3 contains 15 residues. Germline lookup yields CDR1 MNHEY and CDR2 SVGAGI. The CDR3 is CASSLGWRGNTEAFF. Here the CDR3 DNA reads TGTGCCAGCAGTTTGGGGTGGAGGGGGAACACTGAAGCTTTCTTT.

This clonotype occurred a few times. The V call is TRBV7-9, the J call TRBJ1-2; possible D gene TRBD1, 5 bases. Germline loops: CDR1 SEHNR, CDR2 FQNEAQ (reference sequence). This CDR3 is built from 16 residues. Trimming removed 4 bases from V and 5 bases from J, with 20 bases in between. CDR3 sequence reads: CASSYGAADPKYGYTF. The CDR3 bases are TGTGCCAGCAGCTACGGGGCAGCCGACCCAAAATATGGCTACACCTTC.

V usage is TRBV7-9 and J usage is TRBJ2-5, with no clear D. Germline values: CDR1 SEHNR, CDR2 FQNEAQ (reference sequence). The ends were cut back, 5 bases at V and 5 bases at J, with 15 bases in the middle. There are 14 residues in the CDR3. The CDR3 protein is CASSHFPTVETQYF. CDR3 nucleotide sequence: TGTGCCAGCAGCCATTTTCCTACCGTGGAGACCCAGTACTTC.

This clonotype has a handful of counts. The CDR3 sequence is CASSFRGVSSTDTQYF. The CDR3 region has the DNA TGTGCCAGCAGTTTCAGAGGGGTGTCGTCCACAGATACGCAGTATTTT. The rearrangement uses TRBV11-2 and TRBJ2-3; D could derive from TRBD1 or TRBD2 (5 bases each). From germline, CDR1 is SGHAT and CDR2 FQNNGV. Trimming left V 6 bases short and J 2 bases short, with 18 bases between. The CDR3 consists of 16 residues. The whole variable domain, remainder taken from reference TRBV11-2 and TRBJ2-3, is EAGVAQSPRYKIIEKRQSVAFWCNPISGHATLYWYQQILGQGPKLLIQFQNNGVVDDSQLPKDRFSAERLKGVDSTLKIQPAKLEDSAVYLCASSFRGVSSTDTQYFGPGTRLTVL.

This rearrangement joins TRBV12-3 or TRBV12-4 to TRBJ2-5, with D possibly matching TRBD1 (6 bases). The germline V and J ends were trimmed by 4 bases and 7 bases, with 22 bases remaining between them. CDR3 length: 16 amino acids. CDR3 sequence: CASSSTDRPERRTQYF. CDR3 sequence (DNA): TGTGCCAGCAGTTCAACCGACAGGCCCGAGCGACGGACCCAGTACTTC.

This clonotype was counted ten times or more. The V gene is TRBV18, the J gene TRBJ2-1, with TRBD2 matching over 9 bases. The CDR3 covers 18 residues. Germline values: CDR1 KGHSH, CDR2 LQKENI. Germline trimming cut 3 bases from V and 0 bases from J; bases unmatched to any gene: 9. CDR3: CASSPGSGGQSSYNEQFF. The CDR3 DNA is TGTGCCAGCTCACCGGGAAGCGGGGGGCAGAGCTCCTACAATGAGCAGTTCTTC.

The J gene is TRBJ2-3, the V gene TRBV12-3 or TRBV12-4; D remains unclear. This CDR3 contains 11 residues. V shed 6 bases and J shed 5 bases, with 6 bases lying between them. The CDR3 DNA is TGTGCCAGCAGACACATAGATACGCAGTATTTT. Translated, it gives CASRHIDTQYF.

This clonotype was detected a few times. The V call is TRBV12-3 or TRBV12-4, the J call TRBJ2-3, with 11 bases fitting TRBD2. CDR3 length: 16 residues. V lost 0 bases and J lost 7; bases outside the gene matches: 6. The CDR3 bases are TGTGCCAGCAGTTTAGCTGGGCCTAGCGGGGGGTATACGCAGTATTTT. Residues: CASSLAGPSGGYTQYF.

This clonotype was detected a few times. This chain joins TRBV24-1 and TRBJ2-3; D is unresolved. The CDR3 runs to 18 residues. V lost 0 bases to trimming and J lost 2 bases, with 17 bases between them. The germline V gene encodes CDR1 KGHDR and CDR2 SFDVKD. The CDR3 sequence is CATSDLFLIDLPTDTQYF. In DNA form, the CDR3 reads TGTGCCACCAGTGATTTGTTTCTTATCGACCTCCCCACAGATACGCAGTATTTT.

As DNA, the CDR3 is TGTGCCAGCAGTAGGGACAGGCCTCACTCCTACAATGAGCAGTTCTTC. This translates into CASSRDRPHSYNEQFF. The rearrangement joins TRBV2 to TRBJ2-1, with 8 bases matching TRBD1. The CDR3 consists of 16 residues. V was clipped by 5 bases and J by 0 bases; unmatched bases: 6. Germline V lookup: CDR1 SNHLY, CDR2 FYNNEI.